This T cell receptor beta chain stems from a study of regulatory dendritic cells for organ transplantation. Study-level findings and limits: Naive T cells showed high diversity, memory cells less, memory CD8+ least.

With respect to this clone: The antigen is unknown.

The assay was immunoSEQ multiplex PCR, and TCRdb's table has in-frame clones only and misses some. In the table there are around 19,000 clones, 70% to 90% of which are singletons. V was cut by 4 bases and J by 0 bases, with 13 bases left in between. The CDR3 contains 16 residues. CDR1 and CDR2 (germline): LGHNT, FRNRAP. CFSE-labeled sorted T cells met regulatory or mature dendritic cells for around five days. Memory T cells were CD45RO+, naive were CD45RA+, sorted by FACS. The rearrangement joins TRBV12-5 to TRBJ2-4; a weak D match, TRBD2 (5 bases). This clonotype was obtained from a human donor in good health. Sequenced input: naive CD4+ T cells from blood cultured with regulatory dendritic cells. The subset denotes: CD45RA+ naive T cells. The CDR3 region has the DNA TGTGCTAGTGGTTGGCCTCGAGGGCTAGCCAAAAACATTCAGTACTTC. Its protein is CASGWPRGLAKNIQYF. The full variable domain, in which reference TRBV12-5 and TRBJ2-4 provide the parts outside the CDR3, is DARVTQTPRHKVTEMGQEVTMRCQPILGHNTVFWYRQTMMQGLELLAYFRNRAPLDDSGMPKDRFSAEMPDATLATLKIQPSEPRDSAVYFCASGWPRGLAKNIQYFGAGTRLSVL.